This TCR beta chain was profiled in a study of early T cells in non-severe SARS-CoV-2 infection. This clonotype was counted at least ten times. Unique molecular identifiers tagged individual cDNA molecules. TCRdb re-derived calls from the 5' RACE reads in MiXCR, one entry per CDR3 protein. Among roughly 75,000 distinct CDR3 sequences listed, about 12% were seen once. The germline V gene has CDR1 SGHTA and CDR2 FQGNSA. Trimming removed 8 bases at V and 3 bases at J, with 13 bases between. The CDR3 consists of 13 residues. This clonotype was sampled from an adult who was a healthcare worker with PCR-confirmed SARS-CoV-2 infection or an uninfected control (not recorded which). The sample consisted of whole blood. V is TRBV7-2 and J is TRBJ1-1, with a tentative D call TRBD1 (5 bases). Here the CDR3 DNA reads TGTGCCAGCTGGGCGGGGCGGGACACTGAAGCTTTCTTT. Translated: CASWAGRDTEAFF.